The source of this T cell receptor (beta chain) is a study of cytomegalovirus exposure and HLA in healthy donors. Primers for the PCR totalled 60 Vbeta and 13 Jbeta. Here immunoSEQ multiplex PCR was the method, and the copy in TCRdb shows in-frame clones only, minus some. This sample yields some 120,000 clones, of which roughly 80% are seen a single time; 3.5% to 4% belongs to the top ten. Trimming at V came to 0 bases and at J to 8 bases, leaving 8 bases not matched to a gene. Germline CDR1 reads SGHVS; CDR2 reads FQNEAQ. The CDR3 spans 15 residues. Points from the study as a whole: A further, later analysis showed that HLA-associated TCR beta chains (compared with equally common others) were more clonally expanded.

This clone was counted a few times. Its antigen is unidentified. The receptor comes from a man aged 18-30 years in good health and CMV-seropositive. The chain carries TRBV7-8 and TRBJ1-2, with 8 bases aligning to TRBD1. Sequenced material: PBMCs. The chain's CDR3 is CASSLADRALIGYTF. The CDR3 DNA reads as TGTGCCAGCAGCTTAGCGGACAGGGCTCTAATAGGCTACACCTTC.